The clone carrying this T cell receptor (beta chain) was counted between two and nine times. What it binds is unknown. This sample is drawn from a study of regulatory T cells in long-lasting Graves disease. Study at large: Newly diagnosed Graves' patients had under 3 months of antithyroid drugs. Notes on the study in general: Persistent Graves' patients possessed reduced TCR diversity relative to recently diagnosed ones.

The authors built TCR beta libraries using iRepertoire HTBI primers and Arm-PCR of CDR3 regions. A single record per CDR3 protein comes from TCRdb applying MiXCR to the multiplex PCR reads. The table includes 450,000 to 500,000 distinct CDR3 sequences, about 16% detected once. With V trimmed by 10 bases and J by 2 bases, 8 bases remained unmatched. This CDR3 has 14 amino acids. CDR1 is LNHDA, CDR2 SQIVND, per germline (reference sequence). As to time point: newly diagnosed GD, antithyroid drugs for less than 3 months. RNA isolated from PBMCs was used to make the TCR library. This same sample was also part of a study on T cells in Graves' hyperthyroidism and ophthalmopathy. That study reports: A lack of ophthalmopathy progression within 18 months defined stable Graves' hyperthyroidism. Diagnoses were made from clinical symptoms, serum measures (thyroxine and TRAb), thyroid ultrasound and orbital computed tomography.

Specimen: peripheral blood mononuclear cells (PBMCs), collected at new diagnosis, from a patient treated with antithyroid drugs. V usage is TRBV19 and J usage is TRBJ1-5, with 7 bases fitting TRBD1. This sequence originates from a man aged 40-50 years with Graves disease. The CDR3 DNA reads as TGTGCCACCCGGGGAGACAGGGGCAATCAGCCCCAGCATTTT. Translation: CATRGDRGNQPQHF. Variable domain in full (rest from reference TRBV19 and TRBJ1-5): DGGITQSPKYLFRKEGQNVTLSCEQNLNHDAMYWYRQDPGQGLRLIYYSQIVNDFQKGDIAEGYSVSREKKESFPLTVTSAQKNPTAFYLCATRGDRGNQPQHFGDGTRLSIL.